These 30 T cell receptor beta chains originate from one sample sequenced in a study of T cells in Graves' hyperthyroidism and ophthalmopathy. Amplified regions were TCR beta CDR3 sequences from RNA transcripts. The HTBI primer set drove a first-round RT-PCR of the TCR CDR3. In TCRdb, the multiplex PCR reads were re-called with MiXCR into one record per CDR3 protein. The repertoire has 400,000 to 500,000 distinct CDR3 sequences, approximately 15% of them found once; the top ten carry less than 20%. Specimen: blood. Every receptor here comes from a woman between 18 and 29 years old with Graves' hyperthyroidism.

The chain combines TRBV7-8 with TRBJ2-7; D is unclear. In germline, CDR1 is SGHVS, CDR2 FQNEAQ. V dropped 5 bases and J dropped 6 bases, with 20 bases sitting between them. The CDR3 consists of 15 residues. CDR3 region: CASSGRSRGVGEQYV. The DNA of the CDR3 is TGTGCCAGCAGCGGGCGTTCCAGAGGCGTCGGCGAGCAGTACGTC.

This clonotype was detected a few times. This sequence joins TRBV24-1 and TRBJ2-3; the match to TRBD2 covers 8 bases. CDR3 length equals 16 residues. The germline gives CDR1 KGHDR, CDR2 SFDVKD. V gave up 4 bases and J gave up 0 bases; unmatched junction bases: 5. The CDR3 nucleotides are TGTGCCACCAGTGAATCCAAGCGGGAGAGCACAGATACGCAGTATTTT. This sequence encodes CATSESKRESTDTQYF.

This clonotype showed up just a few times. V gene TRBV19 combines with J gene TRBJ1-1, with D possibly matching TRBD1 (6 bases). The CDR3 length is 16 residues. Trimming removed 3 bases at V and 1 base at J, with 15 bases between. Germline CDR1 reads LNHDA; CDR2 reads SQIVND (reference sequence). This chain's CDR3 is CASSMPLGQQNTEAFF. The CDR3 nucleotides are TGTGCCAGTAGTATGCCATTGGGACAACAGAACACTGAAGCTTTCTTT.

The chain joins TRBV12-3 or TRBV12-4 to TRBJ1-1, with D perhaps TRBD1 (5 bases). The V and J ends lost 6 bases and 5 bases respectively, with 22 bases between them. This CDR3 spans 16 amino acids. The CDR3 nucleotides are TGTGCCAGCAGGGGTAGGAATTCTGGGGGAGGGACTGAAGCTTTCTTT. The encoded protein is CASRGRNSGGGTEAFF.

There are many counts of this clonotype. The chain has TRBV27 and TRBJ1-4, with D possibly TRBD1 on 6 matching bases. This CDR3 is built from 14 residues. Germline-derived CDR1 and CDR2 are MNHEY and SMNVEV (reference sequence). V lost 6 bases and J 10 bases, leaving 18 bases between the germline ends. CDR3 DNA: TGTGCCAGCAGGACAGGACAGTCTTGGGGAAAACTGTTTTTT. It translates to CASRTGQSWGKLFF.

The chain links TRBV20-1 to TRBJ2-5; no clear D. The CDR3 sequence is 13 residues long. The V end was cut by 3 bases, the J end by 4 bases, with 12 bases between. Germline CDR1 reads DFQATT; CDR2 reads SNEGSKA (reference sequence). The CDR3 DNA follows: TGCAGTGCTAGCAGTGGGAAGGGAGAGACCCAGTACTTC. Protein sequence: CSASSGKGETQYF.

This clonotype was detected many times. This rearrangement joins TRBV7-3 to TRBJ2-3; D call uncertain. The CDR3 is 14 residues long. Trimming shortened V by 0 bases and J by 6 bases, and 10 bases separated the two germline ends. Per the germline V gene, CDR1 is SGHTA and CDR2 is FQGTGA. The DNA of the CDR3 is TGTGCCAGCAGCTTAACGTCCGGAGCTGATACGCAGTATTTT. It specifies CASSLTSGADTQYF.

The table lists this clonotype with many counts. The chain couples TRBV12-3 or TRBV12-4 to TRBJ1-6; 8 nucleotides match TRBD1. The trim removed 2 bases at V and 10 bases at J, leaving 4 bases unmatched. This CDR3 spans 14 amino acids. CDR3 in amino acids: CASSLKDRDSPLHF. CDR3 DNA sequence: TGTGCCAGCAGTTTAAAGGACAGGGACTCACCCCTCCACTTT.

A few counts support this clonotype. The chain couples TRBV12-3 or TRBV12-4 to TRBJ2-3, with D possibly TRBD2 on 7 matching bases. V was trimmed by 6 bases and J by 2 bases, leaving 18 bases between them. CDR3 length: 16 residues. CDR3 sequence reads: CASRGIGRGHTDTQYF. In DNA, the CDR3 is TGTGCCAGCAGAGGGATTGGGCGGGGGCACACAGATACGCAGTATTTT.

This clonotype was picked up many times. The chain has TRBV7-9 and TRBJ1-1; TRBD1 is a possible D gene (5 bases). There are 15 residues in the CDR3. Germline V CDR1 and CDR2: SEHNR, FQNEAQ (reference sequence). V lost 1 base to trimming and J lost 1 base, with 10 bases between them. DNA of the CDR3: TGTGCCAGCAGCTTAGTCGTCACAGGGAACACTGAAGCTTTCTTT. This gives the protein CASSLVVTGNTEAFF.

This clonotype was observed once. This sequence joins TRBV12-3 or TRBV12-4 and TRBJ1-2, with TRBD1 matching over 8 bases. The length of the CDR3 is 14 residues. J gave up 3 bases and V 6 bases, and 6 bases lay outside the gene matches. The CDR3 reads CASRETGDHYGYTF. In DNA, the CDR3 is TGTGCCAGCAGGGAGACAGGGGACCACTATGGCTACACCTTC.

This clonotype has a count of ten or more. The V and J genes are TRBV5-1 and TRBJ1-1; TRBD1 might be the D (5 bases). V shed 0 bases and J shed 1 base, with 13 bases lying between them. This CDR3 region has 16 residues. Per germline, CDR1 SGHRS and CDR2 YFSETQ. The CDR3 sequence: CASSLAERGANTEAFF. Written as DNA, the CDR3 is TGCGCCAGCAGCTTGGCCGAGAGGGGCGCGAACACTGAAGCTTTCTTT.

This clonotype was seen many times. The V and J genes are TRBV2 and TRBJ1-4; the match to TRBD1 covers 10 bases. The trim removed 8 bases at V and 7 bases at J, leaving 10 bases unmatched. The CDR3 loop spans 15 amino acids. Germline V lookup: CDR1 SNHLY, CDR2 FYNNEI. The CDR3 nucleotides are TGTGCCAGCGACTCGACAGGGGGCATCGGTGAAAAACTGTTTTTT. It specifies CASDSTGGIGEKLFF.

This clonotype was seen repeatedly, ten times or more. The chain combines TRBV12-3 or TRBV12-4 with TRBJ1-3, with D possibly being TRBD1 (6 bases). This CDR3 contains 14 residues. V was clipped by 4 bases and J by 4 bases, with 11 bases between them. This CDR3 is CASSYTGIGNTIYF. The CDR3 coding sequence is TGTGCCAGCAGTTACACAGGGATAGGAAACACCATATATTTT.

This clonotype occurred a few times. The chain recombines TRBV5-5 with TRBJ2-5; D not resolved. V lost 6 bases and J lost 5, with 23 bases in between. This CDR3 contains 16 residues. Germline V gene lookup returns CDR1 SGHKS and CDR2 YYEKEE (reference sequence). CDR3 nucleotides: TGTGCCAGCACCCCATTATCAGATACTCCCTGGGAGACCCAGTACTTC. This gives the protein CASTPLSDTPWETQYF.

Ten or more counts support this clonotype. This CDR3 is CASSLARRDTRSYNEQFF. CDR3 bases: TGTGCCAGCAGTTTAGCGCGCAGGGACACCCGGTCCTACAATGAGCAGTTCTTC. This chain links TRBV12-3 or TRBV12-4 with TRBJ2-1, with D maybe TRBD1 (6 bases). The length of the CDR3 is 18 residues. V lost 0 bases and J 1 base, leaving 16 bases between the germline ends.

This clonotype was seen a few times. Sequence at one end of the junction differs from germline and may be a read error. The V gene is TRBV19, the J gene TRBJ2-2; either TRBD1 or TRBD2 may supply D (5 bases each). Germline-derived CDR1 and CDR2 are LNHDA and SQIVND (reference sequence). The CDR3 totals 13 residues. The CDR3 DNA sequence: TGTGCCGGTAGTTGGGGGAGCACCGGGGAGCTGTTTTTT. Its protein product is CAGSWGSTGELFF.

This clonotype has at least ten counts. This sequence joins TRBV5-1 and TRBJ2-1, with 8 bases lining up with TRBD2. Germline CDR1 and CDR2: SGHRS and YFSETQ. J gave up 4 bases and V 0 bases, and 3 bases lay outside the gene matches. The CDR3 covers 15 residues. CDR3 loop: CASSLAGGGYNEQFF. In DNA form, the CDR3 reads TGCGCCAGCAGCTTGGCGGGAGGGGGATACAATGAGCAGTTCTTC. The complete variable domain, with remaining parts taken from reference TRBV5-1 and TRBJ2-1, reads KAGVTQTPRYLIKTRGQQVTLSCSPISGHRSVSWYQQTPGQGLQFLFEYFSETQRNKGNFPGRFSGRQFSNSRSEMNVSTLELGDSALYLCASSLAGGGYNEQFFGPGTRLTVL.

This clonotype was counted between two and nine times. The V gene is TRBV4-1, the J gene TRBJ2-7; 7 bases align to TRBD1. The CDR3 consists of 16 residues. With V trimmed by 0 bases and J by 6 bases, 11 bases remained unmatched. CDR1 is MGHRA, CDR2 YSYEKL, per germline. The CDR3 bases are TGCGCCAGCAGCCAAGATATCCGCGACAGGGTCTCCGAGCAGTACTTC. Its translation is CASSQDIRDRVSEQYF.

This clonotype was observed a few times. The chain has TRBV20-1 and TRBJ2-7; 10 positions match TRBD2. The CDR3 is 19 residues long. The germline V gene encodes CDR1 DFQATT and CDR2 SNEGSKA (reference sequence). The V segment lost 3 bases and the J segment 4 bases; nucleotides outside the gene matches: 21. CDR3 in DNA: TGCAGTGCTAGGGCCACTATACGAATGCGAGCGGGAGGGCTGTACGAGCAGTACTTC. Protein product: CSARATIRMRAGGLYEQYF.

This clonotype was counted only a few times. The V and J genes are TRBV6-2 or TRBV6-3 and TRBJ2-1; weak D call: TRBD2 (6 bases). CDR3 length: 15 residues. V shed 5 bases and J shed 3 bases, with 14 bases lying between them. The V gene's germline CDR1 is MNHEY and CDR2 SVGEGT. CDR3 DNA sequence: TGTGCCAGCAGTGACCCGGGACTGGTCTACAATGAGCAGTTCTTC. Its translation is CASSDPGLVYNEQFF.

This clonotype has ten or more counts. The J gene is TRBJ2-7, the V gene TRBV12-3 or TRBV12-4; 11 positions match TRBD1. Germline trimming cut 8 bases from V and 3 bases from J; bases unmatched to any gene: 6. CDR3 length: 14 residues. CDR3 amino acids: CASRTGTGGYEQYF. CDR3 nucleotide sequence: TGTGCCAGCCGAACCGGGACAGGGGGCTACGAGCAGTACTTC.

In this sample, this clonotype turned up many times. This rearrangement joins TRBV19 to TRBJ1-5; D might be TRBD1 (6 bases). The CDR3 extends over 14 amino acids. Germline V gene sequence: CDR1 LNHDA, CDR2 SQIVND (reference sequence). V dropped 7 bases and J dropped 0 bases, with 10 bases sitting between them. This CDR3 is CASTGQHSNQPQHF. Here the CDR3 DNA reads TGTGCCAGTACGGGACAACATAGCAATCAGCCCCAGCATTTT.

Many counts were recorded for this clonotype. This chain joins TRBV5-1 and TRBJ1-1; no reliable D call. The CDR3 is 13 residues long. The ends were cut back, 4 bases at V and 6 bases at J, with 13 bases in the middle. Germline loops: CDR1 SGHRS, CDR2 YFSETQ. In DNA, the CDR3 is TGCGCCAGCAGCATCGTGGGCATTGCTGAAGCTTTCTTT. This gives the protein CASSIVGIAEAFF.

In its sample, this clonotype was seen many times. The chain is built from TRBV9 and TRBJ2-1; D is tentatively TRBD1 or TRBD2 (7 bases each). This CDR3 is 15 amino acids long. Germline CDR1 reads SGDLS; CDR2 reads YYNGEE. Deletions cut 3 bases from V and 4 bases from J, with 14 bases between. The DNA of the CDR3 is TGTGCCAGCAGCGCGAGACAGGGAGGGTACAATGAGCAGTTCTTC. Its translation is CASSARQGGYNEQFF.

The V and J genes are TRBV7-9 and TRBJ2-1, with D maybe TRBD1 (5 bases). Germline CDR1 reads SEHNR; CDR2 reads FQNEAQ (reference sequence). This CDR3 is 15 amino acids long. Trimming shortened V by 4 bases and J by 8 bases, and 18 bases separated the two germline ends. This CDR3 reads CASSSRASRIDEQFF. The CDR3 region has the DNA TGTGCCAGCAGCTCCAGGGCTTCCCGAATCGATGAGCAGTTCTTC.

This clonotype was counted ten times or more. This sequence joins TRBV7-8 and TRBJ1-1; D ambiguous. V lost 2 bases to trimming and J lost 4 bases, with 11 bases between them. Germline loops: CDR1 SGHVS, CDR2 FQNEAQ. There are 14 residues in the CDR3. The chain's CDR3 is CASSLRSAGTEAFF. The CDR3 bases are TGTGCCAGCAGCTTAAGGTCTGCGGGCACTGAAGCTTTCTTT.

The chain is built from TRBV10-1 and TRBJ2-5, with D hard to call. V was pared by 8 bases and J by 7 bases, with 8 bases between. The V gene's germline CDR1 is WNHNN and CDR2 SYGVQD (reference sequence). The CDR3 extends over 10 amino acids. This CDR3 is CASRPGTQYF. CDR3 bases: TGCGCCAGCCGGCCAGGGACCCAGTACTTC.

This clonotype was detected a few times. The V gene is TRBV5-1, the J gene TRBJ1-1; TRBD1 aligns across 10 bases. With 2 bases clipped from V and 8 bases from J, the junction kept 6 bases outside the gene matches. Germline lookup yields CDR1 SGHRS and CDR2 YFSETQ. The CDR3 totals 14 residues. CDR3 sequence reads: CASSLNSGQGEAFF. Here the CDR3 DNA reads TGCGCCAGCAGCTTAAACTCGGGACAGGGGGAAGCTTTCTTT. Filled out from reference TRBV5-1 and TRBJ1-1, the complete variable domain reads KAGVTQTPRYLIKTRGQQVTLSCSPISGHRSVSWYQQTPGQGLQFLFEYFSETQRNKGNFPGRFSGRQFSNSRSEMNVSTLELGDSALYLCASSLNSGQGEAFFGQGTRLTVV.

In its sample, this clonotype was seen many times. The rearrangement links TRBV6-1 to TRBJ1-2; 7 positions match TRBD1. This CDR3 has 13 residues. The germline V gene encodes CDR1 MNHNS and CDR2 SASEGT. Losses at the gene ends were 10 bases for V and 4 bases for J; bases not matched to a gene: 9. Written as DNA, the CDR3 is TGTGCCATCTCCCCGACAGGGCCCTATGGCTACACCTTC. It is translated as CAISPTGPYGYTF.